Below, one T cell receptor beta chain is given with its context. Its matching antigen is unknown. Repertoires were generated with immunoSEQ multiplex PCR, while TCRdb's copy carries only in-frame clones and drops some. The repertoire has about 140,000 clones, 70% to 85% of them found once; the top ten carry 25% to 30%. The length of the CDR3 is 12 residues. The germline V gene has CDR1 MNHNY and CDR2 SVGAGI (reference sequence). V lost 8 bases and J 8 bases, leaving 12 bases between the germline ends. These data come from a study of cytomegalovirus exposure and HLA in healthy donors. General observations from the study: Reports credit the classifier with highly specific, highly sensitive diagnosis of cytomegalovirus status. Researchers reported that three CMV-associated chains were confirmed in vitro as CMV antigen-specific.

The rearrangement links TRBV6-6 to TRBJ2-2; D gene uncertain. Source material: PBMCs. This TCR was sampled from a man aged 25-40 years in good health and CMV-seropositive. CDR3 nucleotides: TGTGCCAGCGCCCGGAGTGAGGGGGAGCTGTTTTTT. Protein sequence: CASARSEGELFF.